The following is a T cell receptor (beta chain) sequence with its context. Treatment here: around 19 received Ad26.COV2.S at low or high dose, single or two shots; 5 received placebo; per-sample allocation not given. The samples date from day 63 after the first vaccine or placebo injection. The CDR3 is 12 amino acids. V gave up 2 bases and J gave up 7 bases, with 12 bases separating them. The germline CDR1 and CDR2 sequences are GTSNPN and SVGIG (reference sequence). These data belong to a study of Ad26.COV2.S vaccination and SARS-CoV-2 variants. On the study more broadly: The donor belonged to the COV1001 Ad26.COV2.S trial arm. By the intramuscular route, Ad26.COV2.S was given once, or twice 56 days apart.

TCRdb's table, derived via immunoSEQ multiplex PCR, lists solely in-frame clones and lacks some. In the table there are about 680,000 clones, 80% to 90% of which are singletons. The chain couples TRBV30 to TRBJ2-7; tentatively, D is TRBD1 or TRBD2 (6 bases each). This receptor was taken from a person aged 18 to 59 who received the Ad26.COV2.S COVID-19 vaccine or a placebo. The sequenced sample was peripheral blood, obtained in a trial of Ad26.COV2.S vaccine versus placebo. The CDR3 region is CAWSRGPGEQYF. For the CDR3, the DNA is TGTGCCTGGAGTCGGGGGCCGGGGGAGCAGTACTTC.